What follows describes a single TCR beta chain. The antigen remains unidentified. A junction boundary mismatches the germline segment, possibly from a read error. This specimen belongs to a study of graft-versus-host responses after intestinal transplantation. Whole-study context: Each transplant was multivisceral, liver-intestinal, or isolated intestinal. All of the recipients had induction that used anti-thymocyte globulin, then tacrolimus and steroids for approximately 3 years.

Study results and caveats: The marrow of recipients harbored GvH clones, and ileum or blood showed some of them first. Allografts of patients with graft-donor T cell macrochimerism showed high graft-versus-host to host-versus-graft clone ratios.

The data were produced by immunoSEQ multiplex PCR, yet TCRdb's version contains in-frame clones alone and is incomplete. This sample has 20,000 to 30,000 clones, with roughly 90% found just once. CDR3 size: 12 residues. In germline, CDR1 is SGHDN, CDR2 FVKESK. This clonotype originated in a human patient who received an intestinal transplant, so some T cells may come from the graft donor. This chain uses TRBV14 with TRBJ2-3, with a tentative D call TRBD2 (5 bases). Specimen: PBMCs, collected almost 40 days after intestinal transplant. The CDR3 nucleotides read TGTGCCAGCAGCCAAGCTCGGGGTACGCGGTATTTT. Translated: CASSQARGTRYF. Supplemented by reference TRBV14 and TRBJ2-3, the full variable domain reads EAGVTQFPSHSVIEKGQTVTLRCDPISGHDNLYWYRRVMGKEIKFLLHFVKESKQDESGMPNNRFLAERTGGTYSTLKVQPAELEDSGVYFCASSQARGTRYFGPGTRLTVL.